This T cell receptor (beta chain) was sequenced for a study of T-cell reconstitution after alpha-beta-depleted transplantation in children. CDR3 length: 12 amino acids. Germline V lookup: CDR1 DFQATT, CDR2 SNEGSKA (reference sequence). A TCRbeta library incorporating unique molecular identifiers was prepared. One entry per CDR3 protein results from TCRdb running MiXCR on the PCR reads. The repertoire holds over 300,000 distinct CDR3 sequences, with 10% to 13% as singletons. Worth noting for this clonotype: Sequence at one end of the junction differs from germline and may be a read error.

The gene calls are TRBV20-1 and TRBJ2-4; possible D gene TRBD1, 6 bases. The sequenced sample was PBMCs from the stem cell graft donor, obtained from the stem cell graft. The clonotype comes from a human donor who donated a stem cell graft to a child with acute lymphoblastic leukemia. The CDR3 is CSATSTGNSQYF. CDR3 coding DNA: TGCAGTGCTACCTCTACAGGGAACAGTCAGTACTTC.